This passage covers 2 T cell receptor beta chains from one sample sequenced in a study of graft-versus-host responses after intestinal transplantation. Repertoires were generated with immunoSEQ multiplex PCR, while TCRdb's copy carries only in-frame clones and drops some. The sample lists about 130,000 clones; around 90% were seen once. For these receptors, no antigen is known. The sequencing here drew on unstimulated CD4+ T cells sorted from spleen or lymph node cells, taken before intestinal transplant. These TCRs come from a human donor who received an intestinal transplant.

This rearrangement joins TRBV19 to TRBJ1-1, with 7 positions matching TRBD1. Germline V gives CDR1 LNHDA, CDR2 SQIVND (reference sequence). The CDR3 is made up of 15 amino acids. V shed 4 bases and J 2 bases; nucleotides not matched to a gene: 7. CDR3 sequence: CASSKDRVGNTEAFF. CDR3 nucleotide sequence: TGTGCCAGTAGTAAAGACAGGGTGGGAAACACTGAAGCTTTCTTT.

The chain is built from TRBV18 and TRBJ1-2, with TRBD1 identical over 9 bases. The CDR3 length is 13 residues. The V and J ends lost 5 bases and 4 bases, in that order; junction bases with no gene match: 2. The germline CDR1 and CDR2 sequences are KGHSH and LQKENI. CDR3 amino acids: CASSTTGGYGYTF. In DNA form, the CDR3 reads TGTGCCAGCTCAACGACAGGGGGCTATGGCTACACCTTC.